The source of this T cell receptor (beta chain) is a study of cytomegalovirus exposure and HLA in healthy donors. Trimming removed 5 bases from V and 0 bases from J, with 11 bases in between. CDR3 length equals 15 residues. Per germline, CDR1 LNHDA and CDR2 SQIVND (reference sequence). This PCR relied on a set of 60 Vbeta primers and 13 Jbeta primers. Using immunoSEQ multiplex PCR, the repertoire was profiled, and TCRdb retains in-frame clones only, with some absent. The sample carries about 40,000 clones, 65% to 90% recorded once. This chain uses TRBV19 with TRBJ1-3; D is uncertain. This receptor was taken from a young woman in good health and CMV-seropositive. What was sequenced was PBMCs. The CDR3 loop reads CASSDTPSSGNTIYF. The CDR3 coding sequence is TGTGCCAGTAGTGATACACCAAGCTCTGGAAACACCATATATTTT.